What follows are 25 T cell receptor beta chains derived from one specimen sequenced in a study of PD-L1 blockade in urothelial cancer. The assay was immunoSEQ multiplex PCR, and TCRdb's table has in-frame clones only and misses some. Of some 100,000 clones in the sample, approximately 91% were seen once. The material sequenced was PBMCs, taken around atezolizumab (anti-PD-L1) treatment. The receptors come from a woman older than 75 with urothelial cancer.

The rearrangement joins TRBV5-6 to TRBJ2-5, with TRBD1 matching over 9 bases. The CDR3 totals 14 residues. With 4 bases clipped from V and 5 bases from J, the junction kept 6 bases outside the gene matches. In germline, CDR1 is SGHDT, CDR2 YYEEEE. CDR3 in amino acids: CASSGGTGLETQYF. The CDR3 DNA follows: TGTGCCAGCAGCGGAGGGACAGGGTTGGAGACCCAGTACTTC.

This chain joins TRBV12-5 and TRBJ1-2, with TRBD1 as a possible D gene (5 bases). V lost 3 bases to trimming and J lost 0 bases, with 11 bases between them. CDR3 length: 15 residues. Germline V gene data show CDR1 as LGHNT and CDR2 as FRNRAP. CDR3: CASGFDSLSNYGYTF. The CDR3 bases are TGTGCTAGTGGTTTCGACAGCCTCTCTAACTATGGCTACACCTTC.

In nucleotides, the CDR3 is TGTGCCAGCAGCGTAGCGGCGGGAGAGATCAATGAGCAGTTCTTC. It is translated as CASSVAAGEINEQFF. The chain carries TRBV9 and TRBJ2-1; 7 positions agree with TRBD2. V lost 0 bases to trimming and J lost 6 bases; unmatched junction nucleotides: 6. From germline, CDR1 is SGDLS and CDR2 YYNGEE. This CDR3 has 15 residues. The full variable domain, rest sourced from reference TRBV9 and TRBJ2-1, is DSGVTQTPKHLITATGQRVTLRCSPRSGDLSVYWYQQSLDQGLQFLIQYYNGEERAKGNILERFSAQQFPDLHSELNLSSLELGDSALYFCASSVAAGEINEQFFGPGTRLTVL.

The V and J genes are TRBV7-8 and TRBJ1-2; D is ambiguous. This CDR3 contains 13 residues. Germline V CDR1 and CDR2: SGHVS, FQNEAQ. V lost 3 bases to trimming and J lost 4 bases, with 9 bases between them. CDR3 in DNA: TGTGCCAGCAGCTTGGCGGTGGGCTATGGCTACACCTTC. Its protein is CASSLAVGYGYTF.

This rearrangement joins TRBV7-3 to TRBJ1-1; D not certain. The V and J ends lost 6 bases and 0 bases respectively, with 14 bases between them. This CDR3 has 15 amino acids. CDR1 SGHTA and CDR2 FQGTGA come from the germline V gene. The CDR3 spells CASRSQGSMNTEAFF. The CDR3 nucleotides read TGTGCCAGCAGATCCCAAGGGAGCATGAACACTGAAGCTTTCTTT.

This chain uses TRBV27 with TRBJ2-1; 11 bases map to TRBD2. Trimming removed 5 bases from V and 3 bases from J; junction bases left unmatched: 12. The CDR3 sequence is 18 residues long. The germline CDR1 and CDR2 sequences are MNHEY and SMNVEV (reference sequence). The CDR3 DNA sequence: TGTGCCAGCAGTGCGACCCCAACTAGCGGGAGTTACTACAATGAGCAGTTCTTC. The encoded protein is CASSATPTSGSYYNEQFF.

The chain recombines TRBV30 with TRBJ1-5, with a tentative D call TRBD1 (5 bases). The V gene's germline CDR1 is GTSNPN and CDR2 SVGIG (reference sequence). Trimming took 3 bases from V and 4 from J, leaving 13 bases between them. This CDR3 has 14 residues. The CDR3 DNA follows: TGTGCCTGGAGGCAGGGAGGCGAGAATCAGCCCCAGCATTTT. Protein product: CAWRQGGENQPQHF.

The gene calls are TRBV28 and TRBJ2-2, with a weak D call TRBD2 (5 bases). V shed 6 bases and J shed 0 bases, with 17 bases lying between them. The germline V gene has CDR1 MDHEN and CDR2 SYDVKM. The CDR3 runs 17 residues. The CDR3 DNA is TGTGCCAGCAGGGGAGCCTACATGTTCGCGAACACCGGGGAGCTGTTTTTT. This gives the protein CASRGAYMFANTGELFF.

The genes are TRBV7-2 and TRBJ1-3; the D gene is possibly TRBD1 (5 bases). Germline V gene sequence: CDR1 SGHTA, CDR2 FQGNSA. The V gene lost 5 bases and the J gene lost 1 base, with 9 bases spanning the gap. The length of the CDR3 is 14 residues. CDR3 amino acids: CASSPGLSGNTIYF. The CDR3 DNA follows: TGTGCCAGCAGCCCGGGACTGTCTGGAAACACCATATATTTT.

This clone has a handful of counts. This chain uses TRBV9 with TRBJ1-2; 7 bases line up with TRBD1. The junction had 4 bases not matched to a gene; V was cut back by 4 bases and J by 4 bases. This CDR3 has 13 amino acids. Germline CDR1 and CDR2: SGDLS and YYNGEE. The CDR3 nucleotides read TGTGCCAGCAGCAGTACAGGGGCCTATGGCTACACCTTC. Encoded protein: CASSSTGAYGYTF.

The chain carries TRBV5-1 and TRBJ2-3, with 16 bases matching TRBD2. With V trimmed by 3 bases and J by 2 bases, 6 bases remained unmatched. The germline V gene has CDR1 SGHRS and CDR2 YFSETQ. The CDR3 has 18 residues. The CDR3 sequence: CASSSGLAGGPPTDTQYF. DNA for the CDR3: TGCGCCAGCAGCTCGGGACTAGCGGGAGGGCCCCCCACAGATACGCAGTATTTT. The variable domain in full, completed from reference TRBV5-1 and TRBJ2-3, reads KAGVTQTPRYLIKTRGQQVTLSCSPISGHRSVSWYQQTPGQGLQFLFEYFSETQRNKGNFPGRFSGRQFSNSRSEMNVSTLELGDSALYLCASSSGLAGGPPTDTQYFGPGTRLTVL.

This clone showed up just a few times. The chain carries TRBV7-9 and TRBJ2-2; tentative D call: TRBD2 (6 bases). This CDR3 has 16 amino acids. The germline V gene encodes CDR1 SEHNR and CDR2 FQNEAQ (reference sequence). V lost 2 bases and J lost 4, with 14 bases in between. The DNA of the CDR3 is TGTGCCAGCAGCTTAACTCTAGCGTCGGGCACCGGGGAGCTGTTTTTT. This codes for CASSLTLASGTGELFF.

The count of this clone is one. The chain is built from TRBV10-3 and TRBJ2-7; 11 bases align to TRBD1. The V gene end was trimmed by 4 bases and the J gene end by 3 bases; junction bases not matched to a gene: 5. This CDR3 has 15 residues. Germline values: CDR1 ENHRY, CDR2 SYGVKD. The DNA for the CDR3 is TGTGCCATCAGTGTGGGGGACAGGGGGGACTACGAGCAGTACTTC. Protein product: CAISVGDRGDYEQYF.

The V call is TRBV28, the J call TRBJ2-7; D perhaps matches TRBD1 (6 bases). This CDR3 spans 15 amino acids. V lost 7 bases and J lost 2, with 18 bases in between. From germline, CDR1 is MDHEN and CDR2 SYDVKM. The CDR3 DNA is TGTGCCAGCATCTCGACAGGACCATACGCCTACGAGCAGTACTTC. It encodes CASISTGPYAYEQYF.

This chain uses TRBV10-1 with TRBJ2-5; a possible D gene is TRBD1 (6 bases). CDR3 length: 14 residues. Germline assignment: CDR1 WNHNN and CDR2 SYGVQD (reference sequence). Deletions cut 2 bases from V and 1 base from J, with 8 bases between. The CDR3 bases are TGCGCCAGCAGTGAGGGACAGATCCAAGAGACCCAGTACTTC. Residues: CASSEGQIQETQYF.

The chain couples TRBV7-9 to TRBJ1-2; TRBD1 matches at 9 bases. Germline CDR1 and CDR2: SEHNR and FQNEAQ (reference sequence). The ends lost 4 bases at V and 7 bases at J; junction bases unmatched: 13. The CDR3 is made up of 16 amino acids. The CDR3 sequence is CASSSGTGTSWGGYTF. DNA for the CDR3: TGTGCCAGCAGCTCGGGGACAGGGACCTCCTGGGGTGGCTACACCTTC.

The rearrangement joins TRBV5-1 to TRBJ2-7, with a tentative D call TRBD2 (5 bases). The CDR3 extends over 13 amino acids. The ends were cut back, 1 base at V and 5 bases at J, with 10 bases in the middle. Germline CDR1 is SGHRS and CDR2 is YFSETQ. Here the CDR3 reads CASSLTRFDEQYF. CDR3 sequence (DNA): TGCGCCAGCAGCTTGACTAGATTCGACGAGCAGTACTTC.

The chain uses TRBV9 and TRBJ2-7; TRBD2 matches 7 bases. The CDR3 is 16 amino acids. CDR1 is SGDLS and CDR2 is YYNGEE in the germline V gene. Trimming took 4 bases from V and 0 from J; bases not matched to a gene: 10. CDR3 bases: TGTGCCAGCAGCAAAGGAGGTCTAGCGGTCTCCTACGAGCAGTACTTC. Translation: CASSKGGLAVSYEQYF.

The genes are TRBV9 and TRBJ1-4; the D gene is possibly TRBD1 (5 bases). V dropped 1 base and J dropped 10 bases, with 8 bases sitting between them. CDR3 length: 12 amino acids. The germline V gene encodes CDR1 SGDLS and CDR2 YYNGEE. The DNA of the CDR3 is TGTGCCAGCAGCGTACCCGGGGGAAAACTGTTTTTT. This codes for CASSVPGGKLFF.

The chain has TRBV29-1 and TRBJ2-1; 10 bases align to TRBD1. J gave up 7 bases and V 2 bases, and 2 bases lay outside the gene matches. Germline-derived CDR1 and CDR2 are SQVTM and ANQGSEA. This CDR3 region has 13 residues. The CDR3 DNA is TGCAGCGTTGAATGGACAGGGGGGAATGAGCAGTTCTTC. This gives the protein CSVEWTGGNEQFF.

The V and J genes are TRBV12-5 and TRBJ2-1; D may be TRBD2 (5 bases). From germline, CDR1 is LGHNT and CDR2 FRNRAP. There are 13 residues in the CDR3. V was cut by 2 bases and J by 10 bases, with 12 bases left in between. The CDR3 here is CASGLSERGEQFF. Written as DNA, the CDR3 is TGTGCTAGTGGTTTGTCTGAGAGAGGGGAGCAGTTCTTC.

V usage is TRBV19 and J usage is TRBJ2-7; 7 bases match TRBD2. The J segment lost 0 bases and the V segment lost 10 bases, leaving 9 bases of the junction unmatched. Per the germline V gene, CDR1 is LNHDA and CDR2 is SQIVND (reference sequence). This CDR3 contains 14 residues. The CDR3 is CATAREAASYEQYF. CDR3 sequence (DNA): TGTGCCACAGCCCGGGAGGCTGCCTCCTACGAGCAGTACTTC.

Only one count was recorded for this clone. The chain employs TRBV19 and TRBJ1-3; D not resolved. This CDR3 comprises 14 residues. The germline V gene encodes CDR1 LNHDA and CDR2 SQIVND (reference sequence). V lost 3 bases and J 0 bases, leaving 6 bases between the germline ends. Here the CDR3 reads CASSIAVSGNTIYF. Here the CDR3 DNA reads TGTGCCAGTAGTATTGCAGTCTCTGGAAACACCATATATTTT.

This clone was recorded once. V and J are TRBV10-1 and TRBJ1-4, with TRBD1 matching over 8 bases. The CDR3 has 13 amino acids. Per germline, CDR1 WNHNN and CDR2 SYGVQD (reference sequence). Trimming at V came to 8 bases and at J to 8 bases, leaving 7 bases not matched to a gene. The CDR3 spells CASGGQGGEKLFF. In nucleotides, the CDR3 is TGCGCCAGCGGAGGACAGGGTGGAGAAAAACTGTTTTTT.

The J gene is TRBJ2-1, the V gene TRBV19, with TRBD2 matching over 8 bases. Germline loops: CDR1 LNHDA, CDR2 SQIVND (reference sequence). The CDR3 loop spans 14 amino acids. V gave up 0 bases and J gave up 12 bases; unmatched junction bases: 7. CDR3 loop: CASSIDGGTRRQFF. The CDR3, as DNA: TGTGCCAGTAGTATAGATGGGGGGACTAGAAGGCAGTTCTTC.